The 30 T cell receptor beta chains in this list originate from one sample, sequenced in a study of cytomegalovirus exposure and HLA in healthy donors. With 60 Vbeta and 13 Jbeta primers, the PCR was carried out. Sequenced by immunoSEQ multiplex PCR; TCRdb stores in-frame clones only, minus some. The sample has 150,000 to 200,000 clones, about 12% seen once; the top ten hold about 7.8%. Sequencing was carried out using PBMCs. All receptors come from a man aged 50 or older in good health and CMV-seropositive.

This rearrangement joins TRBV7-8 to TRBJ1-5; no clear D gene. V gave up 7 bases and J gave up 6 bases, with 19 bases separating them. The CDR3 totals 15 residues. Germline CDR1 is SGHVS and CDR2 is FQNEAQ. The CDR3 DNA is TGTGCCAGCACCCCTTCCCGCGGCCTGGGTCAGCCCCAGCATTTT. Its protein is CASTPSRGLGQPQHF.

The V call is TRBV6-1, the J call TRBJ2-7; 7 bases fit TRBD1. The CDR3 spans 17 residues. Losses at the gene ends were 3 bases for V and 0 bases for J; bases not matched to a gene: 11. Germline V gene sequence: CDR1 MNHNS, CDR2 SASEGT. DNA of the CDR3: TGTGCCAGCAGTGAGTGGACAGGCGGAATGAGCTCCTACGAGCAGTACTTC. Amino acids: CASSEWTGGMSSYEQYF.

This clone was detected only a few times. The chain carries TRBV30 and TRBJ1-3; D unresolved. Germline assignment: CDR1 GTSNPN and CDR2 SVGIG (reference sequence). This CDR3 has 16 amino acids. Trimming left V 2 bases short and J 0 bases short, with 14 bases between. CDR3 loop: CAWSTRGLFSGNTIYF. The CDR3 region has the DNA TGTGCCTGGAGTACCCGCGGACTGTTCTCTGGAAACACCATATATTTT.

This clone has just a few counts. The chain combines TRBV7-2 with TRBJ2-1, with 12 bases that match TRBD2. Trimming at V came to 5 bases and at J to 0 bases, leaving 11 bases not matched to a gene. CDR1 is SGHTA, CDR2 FQGNSA, per germline. CDR3 length equals 19 residues. CDR3 sequence: CASSPGIPLAGGSYNEQFF. The CDR3 nucleotides read TGTGCCAGCAGCCCCGGCATTCCACTAGCGGGGGGCTCCTACAATGAGCAGTTCTTC.

This clone was observed a handful of times. The gene calls are TRBV21-1 and TRBJ2-1; the D call TRBD2 from the table was never checked on the DNA. TRBV21-1 is marked as a pseudogene. CDR3 size: 17 residues. As DNA, the CDR3 is TGTGCCAGCAGCAAAAAGGGCGGGGAAGTTGGGATCAATGAGCAGTTCTTC. Translating it yields CASSKKGGEVGINEQFF.

V is TRBV7-6 and J is TRBJ2-2; perhaps TRBD2 as D (7 bases). This CDR3 is 16 amino acids long. The germline CDR1 and CDR2 sequences are SGHVS and FNYEAQ. Trimming removed 4 bases from V and 4 bases from J, with 16 bases in between. CDR3 in amino acids: CASSSREGGPTGELFF. The CDR3 nucleotides are TGTGCCAGCAGCTCTCGAGAGGGGGGGCCCACCGGGGAGCTGTTTTTT.

This chain links TRBV19 with TRBJ2-3; TRBD2 agrees at 11 bases. V was pared by 3 bases and J by 3 bases, with 5 bases of the junction left unmatched. The CDR3 is 16 amino acids. Germline V gives CDR1 LNHDA, CDR2 SQIVND (reference sequence). DNA for the CDR3: TGTGCCAGTAGTATGCTAGCGGGGGGTACGACAGATACGCAGTATTTT. This encodes CASSMLAGGTTDTQYF.

The chain has TRBV6-5 and TRBJ1-1, with a weak D call TRBD1 (6 bases). The CDR3 consists of 14 residues. Germline-derived CDR1 and CDR2 are MNHEY and SVGAGI. Trimming cost V 6 bases and J 5 bases, with 16 bases left between them. The CDR3, as DNA: TGTGCCAGCAGGGACAGCCAACGGTGGACTGAAGCTTTCTTT. It translates to CASRDSQRWTEAFF.

This clone appeared a few times. The chain uses TRBV6-5 and TRBJ2-1; TRBD2 matches at 9 bases. V lost 2 bases, J lost 7 bases, and 6 bases stayed unmatched. Germline V gene lookup returns CDR1 MNHEY and CDR2 SVGAGI. This CDR3 is 15 amino acids long. As DNA, the CDR3 is TGTGCCAGCAGTTACGCGCGGGGGGGCGGGAATGAGCAGTTCTTC. As protein: CASSYARGGGNEQFF.

Only one count was recorded for this clone. The rearrangement uses TRBV2 and TRBJ1-3; 7 bases map to TRBD1. Germline assignment: CDR1 SNHLY and CDR2 FYNNEI. V dropped 2 bases and J dropped 6; count of bases not matched to a gene: 7. This CDR3 is 15 amino acids long. The CDR3 sequence is CASSETNRGENTIYF. The CDR3 DNA sequence: TGTGCCAGCAGTGAAACGAACAGGGGCGAAAACACCATATATTTT.

The rearrangement uses TRBV18 and TRBJ2-2, with 7 bases matching TRBD1. CDR3 size: 16 residues. The germline V gene encodes CDR1 KGHSH and CDR2 LQKENI. V was clipped by 1 base and J by 0 bases; unmatched bases: 2. As DNA, the CDR3 is TGTGCCAGCTCACCACAGGGGGCGTCGAACACCGGGGAGCTGTTTTTT. It encodes CASSPQGASNTGELFF.

There are a few counts of this clone. The rearrangement links TRBV27 to TRBJ1-6, with 7 bases matching TRBD1. The CDR3 totals 15 residues. Per germline, CDR1 MNHEY and CDR2 SMNVEV (reference sequence). V dropped 4 bases and J dropped 7; count of bases not matched to a gene: 7. The CDR3 bases are TGTGCCAGCAGTTGGGCGGGACAGATAAATTCACCCCTCCACTTT. This codes for CASSWAGQINSPLHF.

The CDR3 loop is CASSTYSSNTEAFF. The CDR3 DNA follows: TGTGCCAGCAGTACCTACAGCTCGAACACTGAAGCTTTCTTT. The rearrangement links TRBV7-2 to TRBJ1-1; D ambiguous. Trimming took off 6 bases at V and 1 base at J, with 12 bases between the two ends. Germline CDR1 SGHTA, CDR2 FQGNSA. This CDR3 region has 14 residues.

This clone was found a few times. The V gene is TRBV4-3, the J gene TRBJ1-2; no clear D. In germline, CDR1 is LGHNA, CDR2 YSLEER. V lost 0 bases to trimming and J lost 5 bases, with 16 bases between them. This CDR3 is 16 amino acids long. The CDR3 sequence: CASSQDWSTPRYGYTF. The CDR3 DNA reads as TGCGCCAGCAGCCAAGATTGGAGCACTCCTAGGTATGGCTACACCTTC.

The table lists this clone with a few counts. This chain joins TRBV6-5 and TRBJ1-5, with 9 bases fitting TRBD1. J was trimmed by 9 bases and V by 5 bases; bases with no gene match: 8. The CDR3 runs to 14 residues. In germline, CDR1 is MNHEY, CDR2 SVGAGI. DNA for the CDR3: TGTGCCAGCAGTCCTACAGGGGGCGGTCGGCCCCAGCATTTT. Translated, it gives CASSPTGGGRPQHF.

The genes are TRBV4-1 and TRBJ1-1, with D possibly TRBD1 on 5 matching bases. The ends were cut back, 0 bases at V and 3 bases at J, with 8 bases in the middle. From germline, CDR1 is MGHRA and CDR2 YSYEKL. The CDR3 totals 14 residues. This chain's CDR3 is CASSQDRGDTEAFF. The CDR3 DNA sequence: TGCGCCAGCAGCCAAGATCGGGGGGACACTGAAGCTTTCTTT.

This clone was observed a handful of times. This chain links TRBV23-1 with TRBJ1-2, with 9 bases identical to TRBD1. TRBV23-1 carries the ORF label, with uncertain function. CDR3 length: 14 amino acids. J lost 2 bases, V lost 8 bases, and 6 bases had no gene match. CDR3 amino acids: CASLKGTGNYGYTF. The CDR3 nucleotides read TGCGCCAGCCTAAAGGGGACAGGGAACTATGGCTACACCTTC.

The V call is TRBV28, the J call TRBJ1-2, with 8 bases matching TRBD1. Germline CDR1 is MDHEN and CDR2 is SYDVKM. J was trimmed by 8 bases and V by 7 bases; bases with no gene match: 9. This CDR3 region has 13 residues. The CDR3 here is CASTRGQALGYTF. As DNA, the CDR3 is TGTGCCAGCACAAGGGGACAGGCCTTGGGCTACACCTTC.

V usage is TRBV9 and J usage is TRBJ2-2, with 9 bases identical to TRBD2. The trim removed 4 bases at V and 5 bases at J, leaving 3 bases unmatched. Per germline, CDR1 SGDLS and CDR2 YYNGEE. There are 14 residues in the CDR3. This chain's CDR3 is CASSSGLATGELFF. The CDR3 DNA is TGTGCCAGCAGCTCGGGACTAGCTACCGGGGAGCTGTTTTTT. The complete variable domain, with remaining parts taken from reference TRBV9 and TRBJ2-2, reads DSGVTQTPKHLITATGQRVTLRCSPRSGDLSVYWYQQSLDQGLQFLIQYYNGEERAKGNILERFSAQQFPDLHSELNLSSLELGDSALYFCASSSGLATGELFFGEGSRLTVL.

The gene calls are TRBV10-3 and TRBJ1-4; the D is unclear. The CDR3 length is 13 residues. V lost 4 bases to trimming and J lost 6 bases, with 9 bases between them. CDR1 and CDR2 (germline): ENHRY, SYGVKD. Here the CDR3 reads CAISGGVHEKLFF. CDR3 in DNA: TGTGCCATCAGTGGCGGCGTTCATGAAAAACTGTTTTTT.

CDR3 amino acids: CASSVDPSGETQYF. The CDR3 DNA is TGTGCCAGCAGCGTAGATCCCTCGGGAGAGACCCAGTACTTC. The chain carries TRBV9 and TRBJ2-5, with D hard to call. CDR1 is SGDLS and CDR2 is YYNGEE in the germline V gene. This CDR3 comprises 14 residues. Trimming pared 0 bases from V and 4 bases from J, leaving 10 bases between.

This clone was detected once. V is TRBV19 and J is TRBJ2-1; 7 nucleotides line up with TRBD2. Trimming took 3 bases from V and 3 from J; bases not matched to a gene: 11. Germline-derived CDR1 and CDR2 are LNHDA and SQIVND (reference sequence). The length of the CDR3 is 17 residues. The CDR3 coding sequence is TGTGCCAGTAGTATCTCGGTTCAGGGACTAAACTACAATGAGCAGTTCTTC. It translates to CASSISVQGLNYNEQFF.

This clone was seen a few times. The chain employs TRBV11-2 and TRBJ1-4, with D perhaps matching TRBD1 (5 bases). The CDR3 loop spans 15 amino acids. The germline gives CDR1 SGHAT, CDR2 FQNNGV. The V and J ends lost 5 bases and 6 bases respectively, with 16 bases between them. This CDR3 is CASSPWQGMDEKLFF. The CDR3 coding sequence is TGTGCCAGCAGCCCATGGCAGGGTATGGATGAAAAACTGTTTTTT.

This clone showed up many times. The gene calls are TRBV29-1 and TRBJ2-3, with TRBD2 as a possible D gene (5 bases). Deletions cut 6 bases from V and 4 bases from J, with 11 bases between. The CDR3 totals 12 residues. Germline assignment: CDR1 SQVTM and CDR2 ANQGSEA. The CDR3: CSVAVGADTQYF. CDR3 nucleotide sequence: TGCAGCGTAGCGGTGGGCGCAGATACGCAGTATTTT.

This clone was observed a few times. The CDR3 DNA follows: TGTGCCAGCAGCACGACAGGACTCAATCAGCCCCAGCATTTT. Protein: CASSTTGLNQPQHF. The genes are TRBV5-6 and TRBJ1-5; tentative D call: TRBD1 (6 bases). Germline CDR1 reads SGHDT; CDR2 reads YYEEEE. Trimming pared 4 bases from V and 3 bases from J, leaving 11 bases between. The CDR3 is 14 residues long.

The rearrangement joins TRBV5-5 to TRBJ2-2; D gene ambiguous. V was shortened by 3 bases and J by 5 bases, with 5 bases between the two germline ends. Looked up from germline, CDR1 is SGHKS and CDR2 is YYEKEE (reference sequence). The CDR3 is made up of 12 amino acids. Here the CDR3 DNA reads TGTGCCAGCAGCTCTAGTACCGGGGAGCTGTTTTTT. It codes for CASSSSTGELFF.

This chain connects TRBV6-6 to TRBJ2-2; D perhaps matches TRBD1 (6 bases). Trimming took 5 bases from V and 7 from J, leaving 14 bases between them. CDR3 size: 14 residues. The germline gives CDR1 MNHNY, CDR2 SVGAGI (reference sequence). The CDR3 sequence: CASSPQGLGGELFF. CDR3 nucleotides: TGTGCCAGCAGTCCACAGGGATTGGGCGGGGAGCTGTTTTTT.

This chain connects TRBV5-1 to TRBJ1-4; 7 bases align to TRBD1. CDR1 and CDR2 (germline): SGHRS, YFSETQ. V shed 1 base and J 8 bases; nucleotides not matched to a gene: 5. The CDR3 contains 14 residues. The CDR3 sequence is CASSLRGRQEKLFF. In nucleotides, the CDR3 is TGCGCCAGCAGCTTGAGGGGGCGCCAAGAAAAACTGTTTTTT.

The V call is TRBV4-3, the J call TRBJ2-7; 8 bases are shared with TRBD2. Germline V gives CDR1 LGHNA, CDR2 YSLEER. This CDR3 has 15 amino acids. The V segment lost 4 bases and the J segment 0 bases; nucleotides outside the gene matches: 5. The CDR3 loop reads CASSLRAGASYEQYF. The CDR3 DNA follows: TGCGCCAGCAGCCTGCGAGCGGGGGCCTCCTACGAGCAGTACTTC.

The table lists this clone with a few counts. The chain employs TRBV28 and TRBJ2-3; D is unclear. CDR3 size: 11 residues. Germline V gene data show CDR1 as MDHEN and CDR2 as SYDVKM. Trimming stripped 6 bases from V and 7 bases from J, with 8 bases between. CDR3 in DNA: TGTGCCAGCAGCCCCTCTTATACGCAGTATTTT. This codes for CASSPSYTQYF.